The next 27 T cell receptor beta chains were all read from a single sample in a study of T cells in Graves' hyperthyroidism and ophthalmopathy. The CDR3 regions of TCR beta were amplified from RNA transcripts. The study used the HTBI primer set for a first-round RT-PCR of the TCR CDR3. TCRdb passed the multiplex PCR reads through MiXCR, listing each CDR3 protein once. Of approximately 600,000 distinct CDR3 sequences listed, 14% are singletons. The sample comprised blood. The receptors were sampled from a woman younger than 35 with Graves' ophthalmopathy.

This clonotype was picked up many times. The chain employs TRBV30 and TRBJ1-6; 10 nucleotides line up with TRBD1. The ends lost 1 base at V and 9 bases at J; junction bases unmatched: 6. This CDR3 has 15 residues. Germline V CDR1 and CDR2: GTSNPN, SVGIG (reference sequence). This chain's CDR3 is CAWSDYRDRGSPLHF. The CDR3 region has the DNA TGTGCCTGGAGTGACTACCGGGACAGGGGTTCACCCCTCCACTTT. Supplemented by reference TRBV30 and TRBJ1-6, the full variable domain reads SQTIHQWPATLVQPVGSPLSLECTVEGTSNPNLYWYRQAAGRGLQLLFYSVGIGQISSEVPQNLSASRPQDRQFILSSKKLLLSDSGFYLCAWSDYRDRGSPLHFGNGTRLTVT.

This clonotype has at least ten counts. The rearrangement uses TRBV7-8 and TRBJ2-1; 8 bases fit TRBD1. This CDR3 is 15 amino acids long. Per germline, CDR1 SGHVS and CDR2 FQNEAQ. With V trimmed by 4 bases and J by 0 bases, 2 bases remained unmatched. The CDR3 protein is CASSSTGGSYNEQFF. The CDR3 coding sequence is TGTGCCAGCAGCTCCACAGGGGGCTCCTACAATGAGCAGTTCTTC. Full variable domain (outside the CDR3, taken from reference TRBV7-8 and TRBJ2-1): GAGVSQSPRYKVAKRGQDVALRCDPISGHVSLFWYQQALGQGPEFLTYFQNEAQLDKSGLPSDRFFAERPEGSVSTLKIQRTQQEDSAVYLCASSSTGGSYNEQFFGPGTRLTVL.

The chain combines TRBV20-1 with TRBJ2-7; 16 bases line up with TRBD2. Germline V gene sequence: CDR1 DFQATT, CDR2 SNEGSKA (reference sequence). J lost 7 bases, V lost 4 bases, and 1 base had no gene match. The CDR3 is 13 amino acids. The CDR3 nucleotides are TGCAGTGCTATGGGACTAGCGGGAGGGGAGCAGTACTTC. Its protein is CSAMGLAGGEQYF.

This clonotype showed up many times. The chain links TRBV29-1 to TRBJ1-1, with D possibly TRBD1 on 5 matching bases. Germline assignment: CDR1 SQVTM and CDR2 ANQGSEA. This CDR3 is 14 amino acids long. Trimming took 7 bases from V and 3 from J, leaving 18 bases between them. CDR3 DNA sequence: TGCAGCGCCCCTGAGGCTACCAGGGACACTGAAGCTTTCTTT. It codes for CSAPEATRDTEAFF.

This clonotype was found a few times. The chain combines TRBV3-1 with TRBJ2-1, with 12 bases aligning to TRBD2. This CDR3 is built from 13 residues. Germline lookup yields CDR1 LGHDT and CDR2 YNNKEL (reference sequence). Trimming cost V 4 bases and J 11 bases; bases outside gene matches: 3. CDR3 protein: CASSLGLAGKQFF. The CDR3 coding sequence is TGTGCCAGCAGCCTGGGACTAGCGGGTAAGCAGTTCTTC.

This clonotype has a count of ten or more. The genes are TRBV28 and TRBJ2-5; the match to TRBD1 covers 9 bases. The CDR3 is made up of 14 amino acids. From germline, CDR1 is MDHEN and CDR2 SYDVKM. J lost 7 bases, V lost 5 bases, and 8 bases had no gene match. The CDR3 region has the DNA TGTGCCAGCAGTCACCGGGACAGGGACGGGACCCAGTACTTC. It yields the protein CASSHRDRDGTQYF.

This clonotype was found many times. The CDR3 loop is CSVLDRVVYGYTF. The CDR3 DNA is TGCAGCGTTCTCGACAGGGTCGTCTATGGCTACACCTTC. This chain connects TRBV29-1 to TRBJ1-2; TRBD1 aligns across 7 bases. The trim removed 5 bases at V and 4 bases at J, leaving 7 bases unmatched. Germline V CDR1 and CDR2: SQVTM, ANQGSEA. The CDR3 covers 13 residues.

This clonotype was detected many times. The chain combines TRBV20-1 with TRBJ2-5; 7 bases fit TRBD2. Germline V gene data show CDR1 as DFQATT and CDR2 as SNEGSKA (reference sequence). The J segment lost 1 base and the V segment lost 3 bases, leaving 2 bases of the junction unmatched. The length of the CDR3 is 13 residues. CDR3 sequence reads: CSARSGTQETQYF. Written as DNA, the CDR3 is TGCAGTGCTAGGAGCGGGACCCAAGAGACCCAGTACTTC.

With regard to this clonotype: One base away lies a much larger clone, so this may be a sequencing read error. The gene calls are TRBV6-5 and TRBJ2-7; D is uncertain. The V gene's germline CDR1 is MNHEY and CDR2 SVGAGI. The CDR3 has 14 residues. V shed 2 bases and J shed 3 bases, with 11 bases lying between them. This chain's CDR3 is CASSYSDRLYEQYV. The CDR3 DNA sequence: TGTGCCAGCAGTTACAGTGACCGACTCTACGAGCAGTACGTC.

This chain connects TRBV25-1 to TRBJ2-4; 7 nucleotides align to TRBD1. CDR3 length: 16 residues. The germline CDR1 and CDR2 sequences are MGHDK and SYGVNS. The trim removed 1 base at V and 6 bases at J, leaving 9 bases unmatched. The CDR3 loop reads CASSESRTGLGNIQYF. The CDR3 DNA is TGTGCCAGCAGTGAATCCCGGACAGGCCTCGGAAACATTCAGTACTTC.

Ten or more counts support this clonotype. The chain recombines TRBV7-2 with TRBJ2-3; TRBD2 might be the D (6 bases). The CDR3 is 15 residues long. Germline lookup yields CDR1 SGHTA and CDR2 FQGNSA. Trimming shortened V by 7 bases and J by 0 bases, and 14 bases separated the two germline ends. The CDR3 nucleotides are TGTGCCAGCACCCTTACCGCGGGGAGCACAGATACGCAGTATTTT. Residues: CASTLTAGSTDTQYF. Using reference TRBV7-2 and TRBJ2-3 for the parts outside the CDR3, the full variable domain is GAGVSQSPSNKVTEKGKDVELRCDPISGHTALYWYRQSLGQGLEFLIYFQGNSAPDKSGLPSDRFSAERTGGSVSTLTIQRTQQEDSAVYLCASTLTAGSTDTQYFGPGTRLTVL.

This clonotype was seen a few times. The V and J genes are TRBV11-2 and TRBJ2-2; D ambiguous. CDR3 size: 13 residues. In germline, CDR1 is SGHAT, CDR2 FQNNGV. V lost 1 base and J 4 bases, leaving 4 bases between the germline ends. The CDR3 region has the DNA TGTGCCAGCAGCTTAGCTATCACCGGGGAGCTGTTTTTT. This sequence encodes CASSLAITGELFF.

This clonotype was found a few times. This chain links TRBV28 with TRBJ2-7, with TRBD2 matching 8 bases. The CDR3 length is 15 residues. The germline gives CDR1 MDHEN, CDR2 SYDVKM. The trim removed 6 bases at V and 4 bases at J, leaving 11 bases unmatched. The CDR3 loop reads CASRAPPGTRYEQYF. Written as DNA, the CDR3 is TGTGCCAGCAGAGCCCCACCCGGGACTAGGTACGAGCAGTACTTC.

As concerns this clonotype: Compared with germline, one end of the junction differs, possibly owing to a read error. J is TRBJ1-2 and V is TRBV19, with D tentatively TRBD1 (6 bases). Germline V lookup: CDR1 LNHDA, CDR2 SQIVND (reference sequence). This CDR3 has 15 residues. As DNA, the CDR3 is TGTGCCAGTAGTATCCCGGGGGGCGAACTCTATGGCTACGCCTTC. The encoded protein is CASSIPGGELYGYAF.

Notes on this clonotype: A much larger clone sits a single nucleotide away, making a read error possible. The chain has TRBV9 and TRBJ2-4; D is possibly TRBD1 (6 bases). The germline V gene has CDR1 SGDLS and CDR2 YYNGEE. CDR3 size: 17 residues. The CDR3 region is CATPPSTGMKARNIQYF. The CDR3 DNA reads TGTGCCACCCCCCCGTCCACAGGGATGAAAGCCAGAAACATTCAGTACTTC.

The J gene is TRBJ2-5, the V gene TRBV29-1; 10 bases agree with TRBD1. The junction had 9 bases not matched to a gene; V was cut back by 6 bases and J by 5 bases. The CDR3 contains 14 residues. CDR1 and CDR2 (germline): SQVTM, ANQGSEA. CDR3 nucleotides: TGCAGCGTCCCCCGAGGGACAGGGGAGGAGACCCAGTACTTC. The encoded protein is CSVPRGTGEETQYF. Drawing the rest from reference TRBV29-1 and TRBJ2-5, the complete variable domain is SAVISQKPSRDICQRGTSLTIQCQVDSQVTMMFWYRQQPGQSLTLIATANQGSEATYESGFVIDKFPISRPNLTFSTLTVSNMSPEDSSIYLCSVPRGTGEETQYFGPGTRLLVL.

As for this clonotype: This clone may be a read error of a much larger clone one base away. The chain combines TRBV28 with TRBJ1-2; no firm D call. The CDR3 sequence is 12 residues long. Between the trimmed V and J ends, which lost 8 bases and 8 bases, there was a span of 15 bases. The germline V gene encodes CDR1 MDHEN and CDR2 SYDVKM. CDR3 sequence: CASAPRGLGYTF. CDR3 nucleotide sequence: TGTGCCAGCGCCCCACGGGGTTTGGGCTACACCTTC.

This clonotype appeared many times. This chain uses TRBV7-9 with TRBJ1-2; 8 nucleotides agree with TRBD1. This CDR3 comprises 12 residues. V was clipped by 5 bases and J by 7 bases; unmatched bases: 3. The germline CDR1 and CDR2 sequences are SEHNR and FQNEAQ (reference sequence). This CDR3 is CASSIGQGGYTF. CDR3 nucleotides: TGTGCCAGCAGCATCGGACAGGGTGGCTACACCTTC.

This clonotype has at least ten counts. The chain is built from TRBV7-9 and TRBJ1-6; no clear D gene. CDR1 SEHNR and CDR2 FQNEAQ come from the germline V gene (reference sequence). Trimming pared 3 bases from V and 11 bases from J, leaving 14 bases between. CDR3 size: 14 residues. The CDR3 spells CASSLARGQTPLHF. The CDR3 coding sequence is TGTGCCAGCAGCTTGGCGCGAGGTCAAACACCCCTCCACTTT.

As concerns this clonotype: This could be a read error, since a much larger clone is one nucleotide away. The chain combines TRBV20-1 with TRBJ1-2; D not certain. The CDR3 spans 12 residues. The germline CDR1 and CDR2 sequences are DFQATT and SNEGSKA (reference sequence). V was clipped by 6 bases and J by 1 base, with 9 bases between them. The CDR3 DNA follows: TGCAGTGCCAAGGGCGGTAACTATGGCTACACCTTC. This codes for CSAKGGNYGYTF.

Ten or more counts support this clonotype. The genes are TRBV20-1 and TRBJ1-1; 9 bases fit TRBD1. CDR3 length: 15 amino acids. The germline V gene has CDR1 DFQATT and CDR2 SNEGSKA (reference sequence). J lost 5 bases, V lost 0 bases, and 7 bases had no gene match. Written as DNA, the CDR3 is TGCAGTGCTAGAGATCAGACAGGGGGTTGGACTGAAGCTTTCTTT. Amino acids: CSARDQTGGWTEAFF.

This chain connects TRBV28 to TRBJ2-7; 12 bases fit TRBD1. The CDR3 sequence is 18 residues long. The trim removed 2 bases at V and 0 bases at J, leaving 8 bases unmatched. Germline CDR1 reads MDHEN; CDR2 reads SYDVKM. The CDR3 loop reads CASSLVRDRGPHSYEQYF. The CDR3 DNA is TGTGCCAGCAGTTTAGTCCGGGACAGGGGGCCCCACTCCTACGAGCAGTACTTC. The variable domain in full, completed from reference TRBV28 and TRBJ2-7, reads DVKVTQSSRYLVKRTGEKVFLECVQDMDHENMFWYRQDPGLGLRLIYFSYDVKMKEKGDIPEGYSVSREKKERFSLILESASTNQTSMYLCASSLVRDRGPHSYEQYFGPGTRLTVT.

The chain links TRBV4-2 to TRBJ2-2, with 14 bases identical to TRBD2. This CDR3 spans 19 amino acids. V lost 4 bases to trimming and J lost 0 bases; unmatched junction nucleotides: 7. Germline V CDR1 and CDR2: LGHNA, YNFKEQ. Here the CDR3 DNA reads TGTGCCAGCAGCCCCGGAGGACTAGCGGGAGGAACGAACACCGGGGAGCTGTTTTTT. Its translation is CASSPGGLAGGTNTGELFF.

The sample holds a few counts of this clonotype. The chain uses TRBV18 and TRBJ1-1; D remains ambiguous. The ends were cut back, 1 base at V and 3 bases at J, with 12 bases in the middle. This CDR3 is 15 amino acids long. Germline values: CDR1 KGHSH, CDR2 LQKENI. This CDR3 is CASSPLGGQYTEAFF. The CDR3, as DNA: TGTGCCAGCTCACCACTAGGAGGGCAGTACACTGAAGCTTTCTTT.

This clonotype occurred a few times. The CDR3 DNA is TGTGCCAGCAGCCAAGGGGTATCAGGGCTAATTTACGAGCAGTACTTC. As protein: CASSQGVSGLIYEQYF. V usage is TRBV3-1 and J usage is TRBJ2-7; the D gene is possibly TRBD1 (5 bases). Trimming left V 1 base short and J 4 bases short, with 17 bases between. CDR1 and CDR2 from the germline V gene are LGHDT and YNNKEL (reference sequence). The CDR3 has 16 residues.

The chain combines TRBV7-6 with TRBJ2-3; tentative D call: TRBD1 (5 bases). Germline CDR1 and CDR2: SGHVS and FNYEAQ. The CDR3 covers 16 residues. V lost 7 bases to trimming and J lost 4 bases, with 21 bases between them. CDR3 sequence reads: CASNLPGIGSSDTQYF. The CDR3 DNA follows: TGTGCCAGCAACTTGCCAGGGATAGGATCCTCAGATACGCAGTATTTT. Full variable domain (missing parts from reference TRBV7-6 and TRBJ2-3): GAGVSQSPRYKVTKRGQDVALRCDPISGHVSLYWYRQALGQGPEFLTYFNYEAQQDKSGLPNDRFSAERPEGSISTLTIQRTEQRDSAMYRCASNLPGIGSSDTQYFGPGTRLTVL.

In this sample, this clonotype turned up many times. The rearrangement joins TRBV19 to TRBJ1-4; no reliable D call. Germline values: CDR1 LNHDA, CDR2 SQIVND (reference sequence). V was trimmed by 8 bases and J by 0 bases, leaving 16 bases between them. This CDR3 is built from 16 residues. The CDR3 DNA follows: TGTGCCAGTTTAGGGTCTTCGGCAGCAACTAATGAAAAACTGTTTTTT. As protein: CASLGSSAATNEKLFF.